Listed below are T cell receptor beta chains from one sample, sequenced in a study of human T cells and chemical hapten exposure. TCRdb analysed the RACE reads with MiXCR anew, one entry per CDR3 protein. The data contain some 91,000 distinct CDR3 sequences, 25% to 35% of them seen just once; the ten biggest clones take up around a tenth. The sequencing used whole blood, collected in connection with sensitization to the hapten diphenylcyclopropenone (DPC). The receptors come from a man in his forties or fifties with alopecia areata. Some clones in this sample may be carry-over from other donors' samples. Both conserved end residues are part of each CDR3. The D gene is left open where the match is weak. Some rows have no size entry. The others give once, few or many, or a class for an expanded clone.

V gene,D gene,clone size,J gene,CDR3 DNA,CDR3 protein
TRBV20-1,.,.,TRBJ2-4,TGCAGTGCCAATCCTCTATGGTTAGCCAAAAACATTCAGTACTTC,CSANPLWLAKNIQYF
TRBV12-3/TRBV12-4,.,many,TRBJ2-3,TGTGCCAGCAGTCCTGACGCAAGCACAGATACGCAGTATTTT,CASSPDASTDTQYF
TRBV6-2/TRBV6-3,.,.,TRBJ1-5,TGTGCCAGCAGTTACTCGGGGAGGGGGAGTCAGCCCCAGCATTTT,CASSYSGRGSQPQHF
TRBV2,.,few,TRBJ2-5,TGTGCCAGCAGTGAATCGACCGGGAAAGAGACCCAGTACTTC,CASSESTGKETQYF
TRBV28,TRBD2,.,TRBJ2-3,TGTGCCAGCAGTTTGCCTACTAGCGGGACTCCAGTGAGCACAGATACGCAGTATTTT,CASSLPTSGTPVSTDTQYF
TRBV10-2,TRBD2,.,TRBJ2-2,TGCGCCAGCAGTGTGGGACTAGAGTTCGGGGAGCTGTTTTTT,CASSVGLEFGELFF
TRBV29-1,.,.,TRBJ2-3,TGCAGCGGAGGGAGTGATACGCAGTATTTT,CSGGSDTQYF
TRBV9,TRBD2,few,TRBJ2-3,TGTGCCAGCAGCATACAAGCCGGGACTAGTAGTAGCACAGATACGCAGTATTTT,CASSIQAGTSSSTDTQYF
TRBV3-1,.,few,TRBJ2-7,TGTGCCAGCAGCCACGCCCTACTTGACGGCTCCTACGAGCAGTACTTC,CASSHALLDGSYEQYF
TRBV4-1,TRBD1,.,TRBJ1-5,TGCGCCAGCAGCCCTCGTACCCCACAGGGGAATCAGCCCCAGCATTTT,CASSPRTPQGNQPQHF
TRBV11-1,TRBD2,.,TRBJ2-1,TGTGCCAGCAGCTTTCTCTTAGCGGGAGGGCCTCTGTTCTTC,CASSFLLAGGPLFF
TRBV14,.,.,TRBJ2-7,TGTGCCAGCAGCCAAGTGGAAAGCGGGTCTGGGCATTATTACGAGCAGTACTTC,CASSQVESGSGHYYEQYF
TRBV28,.,.,TRBJ2-7,TGTGCCAGCAGTTTAATTGCGGGATCCCCTAACTACGAGCAGTACTTC,CASSLIAGSPNYEQYF
TRBV28,.,.,TRBJ2-5,TGTGCCAGCAGTCCTTCCACCGCAGGGACCCAGTACTTC,CASSPSTAGTQYF
TRBV11-2,TRBD1,few,TRBJ2-3,TGTGCCAGCAGCTTAGTTCTCCGGACAGGGGGCACAGATACGCAGTATTTT,CASSLVLRTGGTDTQYF
TRBV24-1,TRBD1,few,TRBJ2-1,TGTGCCACCAGTGATCGAGCTGCGGGACAGGGCCGCAATGAGCAGTTCTTC,CATSDRAAGQGRNEQFF
TRBV27,.,.,TRBJ2-2,TGTGCCAGCACAATGGACAGGCGGGGCACCGGGGAGCTGTTTTTT,CASTMDRRGTGELFF
TRBV10-3,.,few,TRBJ2-1,TGTGCCATCAGTGAATTCGGTGAGCAGTTCTTC,CAISEFGEQFF
TRBV28,TRBD2,many,TRBJ2-2,TGTGCCAGCAGTTTACTGGGAGTAGCGGGAAACACCGGGGAGCTGTTTTTT,CASSLLGVAGNTGELFF
TRBV20-1,TRBD1,few,TRBJ1-1,TGCAGTGCTAGACCTCAGGACAGGGTTCCTGAAGCTTTCTTT,CSARPQDRVPEAFF
TRBV9,.,few,TRBJ2-3,TGTGCCAGCAGCGTAGATCACGCTGGCACAGATACGCAGTATTTT,CASSVDHAGTDTQYF
TRBV28,.,many,TRBJ2-7,TGTGCCAGCCTCCCCGGACGGGGGACTTCGTTCTACGAGCAGTACTTC,CASLPGRGTSFYEQYF
TRBV21-1,.,.,TRBJ2-1,TGTGCCAGCAGCAAAGAAGAAGCGGGAGGGCCCGTGACAGATGAGCAGTTCTTC,CASSKEEAGGPVTDEQFF
TRBV12-3/TRBV12-4,TRBD1,.,TRBJ2-2,TGTGCCAGCAGTTCTCCGACAGGGACGATTTTCGGCGGGGAGCTGTTTTTT,CASSSPTGTIFGGELFF
TRBV6-6,.,.,TRBJ1-2,TGTGCCAGCAGTGAGCCGGGACACGGTGGGGGCTACACCTTC,CASSEPGHGGGYTF
TRBV12-3/TRBV12-4,.,.,TRBJ1-1,TGTGCCAGCAGTACCCTCCGGGGCACTGAAGCTTTCTTT,CASSTLRGTEAFF
TRBV6-2/TRBV6-3,TRBD1,few,TRBJ2-6,TGTGCCAGCAGCCGAGGACAGGGGGCCACTGGGGCCAACGTCCTGACTTTC,CASSRGQGATGANVLTF
TRBV5-1,TRBD1,.,TRBJ2-5,TGCGCCAGCAGCTCCCTCCCCGGGACAGGGGGTCGAGAGACCCAGTACTTC,CASSSLPGTGGRETQYF
TRBV25-1,.,.,TRBJ2-1,TGTGCCAGCAGTTTTTCAGGGTATAACAATGAGCAGTTCTTC,CASSFSGYNNEQFF
TRBV28,.,medium-sized,TRBJ2-7,TGTGCCAGCAGCAGAGCCTACGAGCAGTACTTC,CASSRAYEQYF
TRBV7-9,.,few,TRBJ2-2,TGTGCCAGCAGCCCAGGCTGGGGCACCGGGGAGCTGTTTTTT,CASSPGWGTGELFF
TRBV29-1,.,few,TRBJ2-3,TGCAGCGTTGAGTGGGAGGGGGCAGATACGCAGTATTTT,CSVEWEGADTQYF
TRBV5-1,.,few,TRBJ2-1,TGCGCCAGCAGCTTGGCTCGTTCCGCCCCCGATGAGCAGTTCTTC,CASSLARSAPDEQFF